Each of the 13 T cell receptor beta chains below was sequenced from the same sample in a study of blood T cell repertoires in COVID-19. Sequenced by immunoSEQ multiplex PCR; TCRdb stores in-frame clones only, minus some. The sample has roughly 63,000 clones; 74% are singletons. The sample comprised peripheral blood. The receptors stem from a woman older than 75 with acute or convalescent COVID-19.

V usage is TRBV11-2 and J usage is TRBJ2-7; 12 nucleotides line up with TRBD2. From germline, CDR1 is SGHAT and CDR2 FQNNGV. The trim removed 3 bases at V and 5 bases at J, leaving 2 bases unmatched. The CDR3 loop spans 14 amino acids. The DNA for the CDR3 is TGTGCCAGCAGCTTGACTAGCGGGAGCCACGAGCAGTACTTC. Its translation is CASSLTSGSHEQYF.

The J gene is TRBJ2-3, the V gene TRBV27, with 11 bases that match TRBD2. V was clipped by 7 bases and J by 2 bases; unmatched bases: 20. CDR3 length: 20 amino acids. Germline CDR1 reads MNHEY; CDR2 reads SMNVEV (reference sequence). The CDR3 DNA follows: TGTGCCAGCATCCTCCTAAAGGTAGTTAGCGGGAGGGTGTACACAGATACGCAGTATTTT. Translated: CASILLKVVSGRVYTDTQYF.

The genes are TRBV6-5 and TRBJ1-1; D is perhaps TRBD1 (6 bases). V was pared by 7 bases and J by 4 bases, with 19 bases between. This CDR3 has 15 residues. The germline V gene has CDR1 MNHEY and CDR2 SVGAGI. The chain's CDR3 is CASTPPGGAGTEAFF. CDR3 nucleotide sequence: TGTGCCAGCACCCCGCCGGGGGGCGCGGGCACTGAAGCTTTCTTT.

The V and J genes are TRBV29-1 and TRBJ2-7; a weak D match, TRBD2 (6 bases). Trimming stripped 1 base from V and 2 bases from J, with 9 bases between. CDR1 and CDR2 (germline): SQVTM, ANQGSEA. CDR3 length equals 13 residues. Written as DNA, the CDR3 is TGCAGCGTTGAAGGGACTACCGCCTACGAGCAGTACTTC. Encoded protein: CSVEGTTAYEQYF.

The V and J genes are TRBV7-2 and TRBJ2-3; 9 bases align to TRBD2. The V segment lost 6 bases and the J segment 3 bases; nucleotides outside the gene matches: 4. Germline V gene data show CDR1 as SGHTA and CDR2 as FQGNSA. This CDR3 has 14 amino acids. The CDR3 region has the DNA TGTGCCAGCAGTCGGGGACTAGCTACAGATACGCAGTATTTT. The encoded protein is CASSRGLATDTQYF.

The chain has TRBV7-2 and TRBJ1-5, with D unclear. CDR1 is SGHTA, CDR2 FQGNSA, per germline. Trimming shortened V by 0 bases and J by 0 bases, and 6 bases separated the two germline ends. The CDR3 runs 15 residues. Here the CDR3 reads CASSLAGLSNQPQHF. The CDR3 region has the DNA TGTGCCAGCAGCTTAGCGGGCCTTAGCAATCAGCCCCAGCATTTT.

This clone was found a few times. V usage is TRBV6-5 and J usage is TRBJ2-7, with TRBD2 as a possible D gene (6 bases). Between the trimmed V and J ends, which lost 7 bases and 4 bases, there was a span of 20 bases. The CDR3 is 15 amino acids. The germline CDR1 and CDR2 sequences are MNHEY and SVGAGI. The CDR3 nucleotides are TGTGCCAGCACCGAACTTGGGACTTCACAATACGAGCAGTACTTC. It specifies CASTELGTSQYEQYF.

CDR3 amino acids: CASSPGQNTIYF. CDR3 nucleotide sequence: TGTGCCAGCTCACCAGGCCAAAACACCATATATTTT. The V call is TRBV18, the J call TRBJ1-3; the D is unclear. CDR3 length: 12 residues. Germline CDR1 reads KGHSH; CDR2 reads LQKENI. Deletions cut 2 bases from V and 6 bases from J, with 5 bases between.

J is TRBJ2-3 and V is TRBV6-5, with TRBD1 matching over 8 bases. The trim removed 7 bases at V and 9 bases at J, leaving 6 bases unmatched. This CDR3 has 12 amino acids. From germline, CDR1 is MNHEY and CDR2 SVGAGI. The DNA for the CDR3 is TGTGCCAGCACCCTAGGACAGGGCACGCAGTATTTT. This codes for CASTLGQGTQYF.

The chain combines TRBV7-3 with TRBJ1-1, with D tentatively TRBD1 (5 bases). V was shortened by 5 bases and J by 5 bases, with 15 bases between the two germline ends. CDR1 SGHTA and CDR2 FQGTGA come from the germline V gene. The CDR3 runs 14 residues. In nucleotides, the CDR3 is TGTGCCAGCAGCCCAACGGGGGTTGGTACTGAAGCTTTCTTT. It encodes CASSPTGVGTEAFF. Using reference TRBV7-3 and TRBJ1-1 for the parts outside the CDR3, the full variable domain is GAGVSQTPSNKVTEKGKYVELRCDPISGHTALYWYRQSLGQGPEFLIYFQGTGAADDSGLPNDRFFAVRPEGSVSTLKIQRTERGDSAVYLCASSPTGVGTEAFFGQGTRLTVV.

The rearrangement uses TRBV5-1 and TRBJ2-2; D is perhaps TRBD2 (6 bases). Between the trimmed V and J ends, which lost 5 bases and 6 bases, there was a span of 11 bases. The germline V gene encodes CDR1 SGHRS and CDR2 YFSETQ. The CDR3 has 13 residues. CDR3 sequence: CASRAGPSGELFF. The CDR3 DNA sequence: TGCGCCAGCAGGGCGGGGCCTTCCGGGGAGCTGTTTTTT.

The chain has TRBV4-2 and TRBJ1-4, with a weak D call TRBD1 (6 bases). Germline V gene sequence: CDR1 LGHNA, CDR2 YNFKEQ. V lost 1 base and J lost 6, with 12 bases in between. The CDR3 contains 15 residues. CDR3 in amino acids: CASSQAPGEHEKLFF. The CDR3 DNA reads TGTGCCAGCAGCCAAGCCCCAGGGGAGCATGAAAAACTGTTTTTT.

This chain links TRBV19 with TRBJ2-1; the D gene is possibly TRBD1 (5 bases). Germline V gene lookup returns CDR1 LNHDA and CDR2 SQIVND (reference sequence). Deletions cut 2 bases from V and 6 bases from J, with 11 bases between. The CDR3 covers 14 residues. The CDR3 bases are TGTGCCAGTAGTATAACAGGTCTAGGCAATGAGCAGTTCTTC. Encoded protein: CASSITGLGNEQFF.